This T cell receptor beta chain was profiled in a study of pediatric ulcerative colitis. Overall study: Disease was pancolitis in several and left-sided in two, histology-confirmed. Findings and limits, study-wide: Blood-rectal clonal overlap within each person was significantly higher in ulcerative colitis patients than controls. A couple of rectal CDR3 clonotypes occurred in all ulcerative colitis patients.

To note about this clone: Its antigen is not known.

TCRdb keeps only in-frame clones here, not all; method: immunoSEQ multiplex PCR. Of under 50,000 clones listed, around 76% are singletons. One to two pinch biopsies were taken from the rectum during colonoscopy. In germline, CDR1 is SEHNR, CDR2 FQNEAQ (reference sequence). Trimming pared 2 bases from V and 3 bases from J, leaving 16 bases between. This CDR3 comprises 16 residues. The V gene is TRBV7-9, the J gene TRBJ1-2; D remains unclear. The sequenced sample consisted of gut tissue. The source is a girl under 18 with moderate ulcerative colitis. The CDR3 bases are TGTGCCAGCAGCTTAAGTATGTCAGACCCGGACTATGGCTACACCTTC. It codes for CASSLSMSDPDYGYTF.